The T cell receptor (beta chain) described here comes from a study of control samples from healthy donors and cancer patients. Sequencing used immunoSEQ multiplex PCR; TCRdb keeps in-frame clones, though not all of them. This sample has about 76,000 clones, with around nine tenths found just once. The germline V gene encodes CDR1 ENHRY and CDR2 SYGVKD. The CDR3 loop spans 13 amino acids. V was trimmed by 3 bases and J by 0 bases, leaving 6 bases between them. The sequence was collected from a woman in her forties or fifties with colorectal cancer. Specimen: PBMCs. The rearrangement links TRBV10-3 to TRBJ2-7; D is undetermined. The CDR3 here is CAISDRSSYEQYV. The CDR3 DNA follows: TGTGCCATCAGTGACAGGAGCTCCTACGAGCAGTACGTC.